A single T cell receptor beta chain is shown here with its context. TCRdb's copy holds only in-frame clones and misses some; the assay was immunoSEQ multiplex PCR. The table lists 450,000 to 650,000 clones, around 78% of them singletons. This specimen belongs to a study of shared T cell receptors in the human thymus. Germline CDR1 is SGHRS and CDR2 is YFSETQ. The CDR3 runs to 17 residues. V dropped 1 base and J dropped 1 base, with 15 bases sitting between them. Another study also made use of these data, one on human thymus T cells.

The source material was thymocytes. This sequence joins TRBV5-1 and TRBJ2-1; a weak D match, TRBD2 (7 bases). This sequence was found in a boy under two years old with a congenital heart defect. The CDR3 DNA reads as TGCGCCAGCAGCTTGCAGGGGTGGACTAGATCCTACAATGAGCAGTTCTTC. This codes for CASSLQGWTRSYNEQFF. Based on the CDR3 plus reference TRBV5-1 and TRBJ2-1, the full variable domain is KAGVTQTPRYLIKTRGQQVTLSCSPISGHRSVSWYQQTPGQGLQFLFEYFSETQRNKGNFPGRFSGRQFSNSRSEMNVSTLELGDSALYLCASSLQGWTRSYNEQFFGPGTRLTVL.